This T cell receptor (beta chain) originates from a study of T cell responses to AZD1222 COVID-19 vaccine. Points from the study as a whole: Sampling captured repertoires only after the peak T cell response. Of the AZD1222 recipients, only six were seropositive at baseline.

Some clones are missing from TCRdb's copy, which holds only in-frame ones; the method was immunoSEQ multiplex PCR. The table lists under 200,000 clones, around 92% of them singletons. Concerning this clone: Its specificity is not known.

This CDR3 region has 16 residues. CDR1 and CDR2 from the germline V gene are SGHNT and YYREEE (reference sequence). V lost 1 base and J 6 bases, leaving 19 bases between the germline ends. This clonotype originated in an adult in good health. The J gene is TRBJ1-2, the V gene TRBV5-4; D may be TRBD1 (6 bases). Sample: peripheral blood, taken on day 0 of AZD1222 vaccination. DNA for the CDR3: TGTGCCAGCAGCTTGCGGGGGCCCACAGATCCCCATGGCTACACCTTC. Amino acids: CASSLRGPTDPHGYTF.